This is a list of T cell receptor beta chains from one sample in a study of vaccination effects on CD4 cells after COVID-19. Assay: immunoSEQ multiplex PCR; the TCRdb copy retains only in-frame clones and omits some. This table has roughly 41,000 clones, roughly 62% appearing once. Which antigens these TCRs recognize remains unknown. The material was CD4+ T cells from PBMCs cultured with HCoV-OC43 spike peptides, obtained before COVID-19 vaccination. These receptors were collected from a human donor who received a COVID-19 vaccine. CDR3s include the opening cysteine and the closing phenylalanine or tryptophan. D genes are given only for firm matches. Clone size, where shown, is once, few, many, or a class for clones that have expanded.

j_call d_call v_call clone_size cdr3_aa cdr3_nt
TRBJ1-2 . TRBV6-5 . CASSDAGRGYTF TGTGCCAGCAGCGACGCAGGGCGCGGCTACACCTTC
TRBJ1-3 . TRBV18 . CASSQDSPGNTIYF TGTGCCAGCTCACAGGACAGTCCTGGAAACACCATATATTTT
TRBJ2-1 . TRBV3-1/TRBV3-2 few CASSRNADEQFF TGTGCCAGCAGCCGAAATGCGGATGAGCAGTTCTTC
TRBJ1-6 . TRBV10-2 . CASSEVGYNSPLHF TGCGCCAGCAGTGAGGTGGGTTATAATTCACCCCTCCACTTT
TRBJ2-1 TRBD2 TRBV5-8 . CASSSGLAGLAYNEQFF TGTGCCAGCAGCTCCGGACTAGCGGGTTTGGCCTACAATGAGCAGTTCTTC
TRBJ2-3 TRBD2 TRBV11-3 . CASSQGLDILSDTQYF TGTGCCAGCAGCCAAGGACTAGATATTTTATCAGATACGCAGTATTTT
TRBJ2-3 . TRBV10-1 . CASSQTDTQYF TGCGCCAGCAGTCAAACAGATACGCAGTATTTT
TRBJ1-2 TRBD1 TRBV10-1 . CASSEHEGTGEKDGYTF TGCGCCAGCAGTGAGCACGAGGGGACAGGGGAAAAGGATGGCTACACCTTC
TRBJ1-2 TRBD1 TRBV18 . CASSPVQGIMDYGYTF TGTGCCAGCTCACCCGTACAGGGGATAATGGACTATGGCTACACCTTC
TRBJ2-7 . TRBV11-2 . CASSLAMEGEQYF TGTGCCAGCAGCTTAGCTATGGAAGGCGAGCAGTACTTC
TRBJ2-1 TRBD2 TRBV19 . CASSAGTSGRRNEQFF TGTGCCAGTAGTGCAGGGACTAGCGGGAGGAGAAATGAGCAGTTCTTC
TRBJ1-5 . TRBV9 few CASSVGYSNQPQHF TGTGCCAGCAGCGTGGGGTATTCTAATCAGCCCCAGCATTTT
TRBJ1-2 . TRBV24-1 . CATSDFRTAYGYTF TGTGCCACCAGTGATTTCCGGACAGCGTATGGCTACACCTTC
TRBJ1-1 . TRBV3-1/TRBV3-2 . CASRGQPGEAFF TGTGCCAGCAGGGGACAACCCGGGGAAGCTTTCTTT
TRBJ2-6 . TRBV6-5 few CASSSPGETGANVLTF TGTGCCAGCAGTTCCCCGGGAGAGACTGGGGCCAACGTCCTGACTTTC
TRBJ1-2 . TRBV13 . CASSLGQGEHYGYTF TGTGCCAGCAGCTTAGGCCAGGGCGAGCACTATGGCTACACCTTC
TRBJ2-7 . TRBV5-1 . CASSLAGGASSYEQYF TGCGCCAGCAGCTTGGCTGGCGGGGCGAGCTCCTACGAGCAGTACTTC
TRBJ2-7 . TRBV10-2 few CASSERLQGLEQYF TGCGCCAGCAGTGAGCGCCTCCAGGGTCTCGAGCAGTACTTC
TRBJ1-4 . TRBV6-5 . CASSYTTDLVGKLFF TGTGCCAGCAGTTACACGACAGACCTGGTTGGAAAACTGTTTTTT
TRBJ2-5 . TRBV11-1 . CASSVRIQGSETQYF TGTGCCAGCAGCGTTAGAATTCAGGGTTCGGAGACCCAGTACTTC
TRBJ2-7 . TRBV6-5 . CASSYSMTAVHEQYF TGTGCCAGCAGTTACTCCATGACGGCGGTCCACGAGCAGTACTTC
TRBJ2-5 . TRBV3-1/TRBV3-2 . CASSEPRGRVETQYF TGTGCCAGCAGCGAACCTCGGGGCAGGGTAGAGACCCAGTACTTC
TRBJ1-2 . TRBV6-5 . CASSYGRTNYGYTF TGTGCCAGCAGTTACGGCAGGACTAACTATGGCTACACCTTC
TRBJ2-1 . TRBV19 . CASRLGGRANEQFF TGTGCCAGTAGGCTAGGGGGGAGGGCCAATGAGCAGTTCTTC
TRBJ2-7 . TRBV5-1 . CASRADSGSYEQYF TGCGCCAGCAGGGCCGACAGTGGGTCCTACGAGCAGTACTTC
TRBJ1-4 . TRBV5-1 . CASSLEHWAGDEKLFF TGCGCCAGCAGCTTGGAGCACTGGGCCGGGGATGAAAAACTGTTTTTT
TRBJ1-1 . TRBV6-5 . CASSEGFTDTEAFF TGTGCCAGCAGCGAGGGGTTTACAGACACTGAAGCTTTCTTT
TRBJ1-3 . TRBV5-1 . CASSFGDLSGNTIYF TGCGCCAGCAGCTTTGGGGACCTCTCTGGAAACACCATATATTTT
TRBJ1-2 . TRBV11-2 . CASSLDGAGINTF TGTGCCAGCAGCTTAGATGGCGCAGGGATCAACACCTTC
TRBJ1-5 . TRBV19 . CASSIDGGDHQPQHF TGTGCCAGTAGTATAGACGGGGGGGACCATCAGCCCCAGCATTTT
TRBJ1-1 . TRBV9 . CASSVVEGGTEAFF TGTGCCAGCAGCGTAGTTGAGGGCGGCACTGAAGCTTTCTTT